The present T cell receptor beta chain was sequenced within a study of cytomegalovirus exposure and HLA in healthy donors. The study ran its PCR with 60 Vbeta and 13 Jbeta primers. Profiled with immunoSEQ multiplex PCR; TCRdb holds only in-frame clones, not every one. The table records some 90,000 clones, about 70% of them present only once. The CDR3 spans 15 residues. The V segment lost 3 bases and the J segment 6 bases; nucleotides outside the gene matches: 4. Germline V CDR1 and CDR2: SGDLS, YYNGEE. This clonotype was sampled from a man in his forties or fifties in good health and CMV-seronegative. Sequencing was done on a sample of PBMCs. V gene TRBV9 combines with J gene TRBJ2-1, with 12 positions matching TRBD2. CDR3 sequence: CASSASGGAFNEQFF. In DNA, the CDR3 is TGTGCCAGCAGCGCTAGCGGGGGGGCGTTCAATGAGCAGTTCTTC.